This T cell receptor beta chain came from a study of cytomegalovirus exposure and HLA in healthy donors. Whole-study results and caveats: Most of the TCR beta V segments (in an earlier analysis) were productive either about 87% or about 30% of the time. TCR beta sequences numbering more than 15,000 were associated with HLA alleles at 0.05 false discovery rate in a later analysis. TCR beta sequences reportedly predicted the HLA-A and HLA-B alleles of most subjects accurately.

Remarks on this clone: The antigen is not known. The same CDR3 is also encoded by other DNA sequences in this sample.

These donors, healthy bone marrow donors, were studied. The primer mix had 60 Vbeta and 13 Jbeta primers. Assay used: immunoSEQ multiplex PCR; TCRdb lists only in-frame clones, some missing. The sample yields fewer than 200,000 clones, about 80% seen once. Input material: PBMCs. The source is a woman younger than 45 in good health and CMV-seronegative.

DNA of the CDR3: TGTGCCAGCAGCCCGTCCGGGACAGGGGGCGAAAAACTGTTTTTT. It specifies CASSPSGTGGEKLFF. The chain employs TRBV9 and TRBJ1-4; TRBD1 aligns across 12 bases. Germline CDR1 is SGDLS and CDR2 is YYNGEE. This CDR3 spans 15 amino acids. Trimming took 4 bases from V and 8 from J; bases not matched to a gene: 6.